Each of the 32 T cell receptor beta chains below was sequenced from the same sample in a study of T cell repertoires in cytomegalovirus infection. TCRdb reanalysed the reads using MiXCR and keeps one entry per CDR3 protein. The sample holds some 120,000 distinct CDR3 sequences, roughly a tenth seen once. Their antigens remain unidentified. Input material: PBMCs, sequenced either directly or after in vitro stimulation (not recorded which). Source of these receptors: a human donor in good health (CMV status not recorded). Some clones in this sample may be carry-over from other donors' samples.

This clonotype has at least ten counts. V usage is TRBV7-2 and J usage is TRBJ2-7; 9 bases are a match to TRBD2. Losses at the gene ends were 6 bases for V and 0 bases for J; bases not matched to a gene: 6. Germline assignment: CDR1 SGHTA and CDR2 FQGNSA. The CDR3 length is 15 residues. The CDR3 sequence: CASSPWGLASYEQYF. The CDR3 region has the DNA TGTGCCAGCAGTCCTTGGGGACTAGCCTCCTACGAGCAGTACTTC.

This clonotype appeared many times. J is TRBJ2-3 and V is TRBV7-2, with TRBD2 as a possible D gene (5 bases). Trimming took 1 base from V and 4 from J, leaving 15 bases between them. In germline, CDR1 is SGHTA, CDR2 FQGNSA. There are 16 residues in the CDR3. CDR3 amino acids: CASSLGGAVWADTQYF. In nucleotides, the CDR3 is TGTGCCAGCAGCTTAGGCGGAGCGGTTTGGGCAGATACGCAGTATTTT.

This clonotype occurred many times. The chain is built from TRBV4-1 and TRBJ2-7; TRBD2 matches 7 bases. The CDR3 consists of 13 residues. V was clipped by 0 bases and J by 4 bases; unmatched bases: 0. The germline gives CDR1 MGHRA, CDR2 YSYEKL. CDR3 sequence (DNA): TGCGCCAGCAGCCAAGAAGCGGGATACGAGCAGTACTTC. As protein: CASSQEAGYEQYF.

This clonotype was counted between two and nine times. J is TRBJ2-1 and V is TRBV6-1; D remains unclear. The CDR3 runs to 16 residues. CDR1 is MNHNS and CDR2 is SASEGT in the germline V gene. Trimming stripped 6 bases from V and 6 bases from J, with 21 bases between. This CDR3 reads CASRKIQASRINEQFF. CDR3 nucleotides: TGTGCCAGCAGAAAAATTCAGGCGTCGAGGATCAATGAGCAGTTCTTC.

This clonotype was seen ten or more times. The V gene is TRBV6-1, the J gene TRBJ2-1, with TRBD1 identical over 8 bases. The CDR3 contains 14 residues. With V trimmed by 3 bases and J by 8 bases, 6 bases remained unmatched. Germline loops: CDR1 MNHNS, CDR2 SASEGT. The CDR3 DNA sequence: TGTGCCAGCAGTGAGACGGACAGGGTTGATGAGCAGTTCTTC. It codes for CASSETDRVDEQFF.

There are a few counts of this clonotype. The chain is built from TRBV12-3 or TRBV12-4 and TRBJ1-1; 10 bases match TRBD1. CDR3 size: 13 residues. After removal of 7 bases from V and 4 bases from J, the junction contained 3 bases not matched to a gene. The CDR3: CASKRTGGTEAFF. DNA of the CDR3: TGTGCCAGCAAAAGGACAGGGGGCACTGAAGCTTTCTTT.

The V call is TRBV20-1, the J call TRBJ2-1; TRBD2 matches 8 bases. The germline CDR1 and CDR2 sequences are DFQATT and SNEGSKA (reference sequence). The CDR3 has 15 amino acids. The trim removed 3 bases at V and 2 bases at J, leaving 6 bases unmatched. The CDR3 nucleotides read TGCAGTGCTAGGGGTGTAGCGGGAACCTACAATGAGCAGTTCTTC. It encodes CSARGVAGTYNEQFF.

The sample holds many counts of this clonotype. V gene TRBV4-3 combines with J gene TRBJ2-7; no clear D gene. The CDR3 is made up of 17 amino acids. The V gene lost 0 bases and the J gene lost 2 bases, with 17 bases spanning the gap. Germline V lookup: CDR1 LGHNA, CDR2 YSLEER. The CDR3 sequence is CASSQEAHSVVAYEQYF. Written as DNA, the CDR3 is TGCGCCAGCAGCCAAGAAGCCCACAGCGTTGTGGCCTACGAGCAGTACTTC.

This clonotype was detected a few times. V usage is TRBV7-8 and J usage is TRBJ1-1; D call uncertain. The CDR3 length is 13 residues. The V gene lost 6 bases and the J gene lost 1 base, with 9 bases spanning the gap. Per the germline V gene, CDR1 is SGHVS and CDR2 is FQNEAQ. The CDR3 sequence is CASSSQPNTEAFF. Here the CDR3 DNA reads TGTGCCAGCAGTTCCCAACCGAACACTGAAGCTTTCTTT.

The chain recombines TRBV19 with TRBJ2-1, with 8 bases aligning to TRBD2. Germline CDR1 LNHDA, CDR2 SQIVND (reference sequence). The CDR3 sequence is 18 residues long. V was clipped by 3 bases and J by 6 bases; unmatched bases: 16. The CDR3 DNA sequence: TGTGCCAGTAGTATCTCTTGGGTCGCGCCTAGCGGGCTCAATGAGCAGTTCTTC. It specifies CASSISWVAPSGLNEQFF.

This clonotype was seen many times. This sequence joins TRBV7-8 and TRBJ2-1; maybe TRBD2 (5 bases). Germline V CDR1 and CDR2: SGHVS, FQNEAQ. V shed 3 bases and J shed 8 bases, with 14 bases lying between them. This CDR3 is 14 amino acids long. CDR3 nucleotide sequence: TGTGCCAGCAGCTTCCTAGCCAGGATGGATGAGCAGTTCTTC. This encodes CASSFLARMDEQFF.

There are a few counts of this clonotype. The rearrangement links TRBV6-5 to TRBJ2-5; D perhaps matches TRBD2 (5 bases). The ends were cut back, 5 bases at V and 2 bases at J, with 18 bases in the middle. The CDR3 extends over 16 amino acids. Germline V lookup: CDR1 MNHEY, CDR2 SVGAGI. The CDR3 sequence is CASSPGILGKQETQYF. CDR3 DNA sequence: TGTGCCAGCAGTCCCGGAATACTAGGGAAACAAGAGACCCAGTACTTC.

The chain couples TRBV5-4 to TRBJ1-2; the match to TRBD1 covers 10 bases. After removal of 2 bases from V and 10 bases from J, the junction contained 8 bases not matched to a gene. Germline V lookup: CDR1 SGHNT, CDR2 YYREEE (reference sequence). The length of the CDR3 is 14 residues. As DNA, the CDR3 is TGTGCCAGCAGCTTAGACAGGGGGCTAAGTGTCTACACCTTC. It codes for CASSLDRGLSVYTF.

This clonotype was recorded many times. This chain connects TRBV25-1 to TRBJ2-7, with D possibly matching TRBD2 (5 bases). CDR3 length equals 11 residues. V dropped 4 bases and J dropped 4 bases, with 5 bases sitting between them. Germline V gene data show CDR1 as MGHDK and CDR2 as SYGVNS. Here the CDR3 reads CASSGGYEQYF. Written as DNA, the CDR3 is TGTGCCAGCAGTGGCGGGTACGAGCAGTACTTC.

This clonotype was detected a few times. The V gene is TRBV7-4, the J gene TRBJ1-4, with D uncertain. The CDR3 consists of 14 residues. V lost 4 bases to trimming and J lost 5 bases, with 11 bases between them. Germline-derived CDR1 and CDR2 are SGHVT and SQSDAQ. CDR3 sequence: CASSSPGSNEKLFF. The CDR3, as DNA: TGTGCCAGCAGCTCCCCGGGGTCCAATGAAAAACTGTTTTTT.

This clonotype has a count of ten or more. The V and J genes are TRBV20-1 and TRBJ1-5; D perhaps matches TRBD1 (5 bases). The V gene lost 2 bases and the J gene lost 4 bases, with 12 bases spanning the gap. The germline gives CDR1 DFQATT, CDR2 SNEGSKA (reference sequence). This CDR3 region has 14 residues. CDR3 in DNA: TGCAGTGCTAGAAAGGGTCAGGGTAATCAGCCCCAGCATTTT. Translating gives CSARKGQGNQPQHF.

The chain uses TRBV15 and TRBJ1-5, with 10 bases identical to TRBD1. The V segment lost 3 bases and the J segment 6 bases; nucleotides outside the gene matches: 8. The CDR3 totals 16 residues. Germline V gene sequence: CDR1 LNHNV, CDR2 YYDKDF (reference sequence). CDR3 protein: CATSRTGTGVRQPQHF. DNA of the CDR3: TGTGCCACCAGCAGGACCGGGACAGGGGTCCGTCAGCCCCAGCATTTT. The full variable domain, completed using reference TRBV15 and TRBJ1-5, is DAMVIQNPRYQVTQFGKPVTLSCSQTLNHNVMYWYQQKSSQAPKLLFHYYDKDFNNEADTPDNFQSRRPNTSFCFLDIRSPGLGDTAMYLCATSRTGTGVRQPQHFGDGTRLSIL.

The J gene is TRBJ2-4, the V gene TRBV12-3 or TRBV12-4; D ambiguous. Trimming cost V 3 bases and J 1 base, with 7 bases left between them. The CDR3 spans 14 residues. The CDR3 here is CASSFFGAKNIQYF. The CDR3 DNA follows: TGTGCCAGCAGTTTCTTTGGCGCCAAAAACATTCAGTACTTC.

This clonotype occurred many times. This chain connects TRBV28 to TRBJ1-6; D might be TRBD1 (6 bases). This CDR3 is built from 14 residues. V shed 6 bases and J shed 9 bases, with 15 bases lying between them. Germline assignment: CDR1 MDHEN and CDR2 SYDVKM. CDR3 sequence (DNA): TGTGCCAGCAGCGTGACAGGATTTTTTTCACCCCTCCACTTT. This gives the protein CASSVTGFFSPLHF.

This clonotype has at least ten counts. The chain combines TRBV7-2 with TRBJ1-1; D is unresolved. Germline V lookup: CDR1 SGHTA, CDR2 FQGNSA. Trimming left V 5 bases short and J 6 bases short, with 16 bases between. This CDR3 comprises 14 residues. The CDR3 is CASSPLVIQAEAFF. In DNA, the CDR3 is TGTGCCAGCAGCCCCCTTGTCATCCAGGCTGAAGCTTTCTTT. Supplemented by reference TRBV7-2 and TRBJ1-1, the full variable domain reads GAGVSQSPSNKVTEKGKDVELRCDPISGHTALYWYRQSLGQGLEFLIYFQGNSAPDKSGLPSDRFSAERTGGSVSTLTIQRTQQEDSAVYLCASSPLVIQAEAFFGQGTRLTVV.

This clonotype showed up many times. This chain joins TRBV4-1 and TRBJ2-7; 10 bases align to TRBD2. Germline CDR1 reads MGHRA; CDR2 reads YSYEKL. The V gene end was trimmed by 2 bases and the J gene end by 5 bases; junction bases not matched to a gene: 3. CDR3 size: 14 residues. CDR3 amino acids: CASSQLAGVNEQYF. The CDR3 DNA sequence: TGCGCCAGCAGCCAACTAGCGGGAGTTAACGAGCAGTACTTC.

This clonotype has a count of ten or more. V usage is TRBV18 and J usage is TRBJ2-2, with 7 nucleotides matching TRBD2. There are 14 residues in the CDR3. The V gene end was trimmed by 4 bases and the J gene end by 5 bases; junction bases not matched to a gene: 4. In germline, CDR1 is KGHSH, CDR2 LQKENI. CDR3 loop: CASSRPGGTGELFF. CDR3 DNA: TGTGCCAGCTCACGCCCGGGGGGAACCGGGGAGCTGTTTTTT.

V usage is TRBV10-3 and J usage is TRBJ1-3; D ambiguous. The V end lost 3 bases, the J end lost 0 bases, and 6 bases lay between the germline ends. The CDR3 is made up of 14 amino acids. CDR1 and CDR2 from the germline V gene are ENHRY and SYGVKD. The CDR3 DNA follows: TGTGCCATCAGTGATGGGTCCTCTGGAAACACCATATATTTT. Translated, it gives CAISDGSSGNTIYF.

The chain is built from TRBV20-1 and TRBJ2-5; 7 nucleotides align to TRBD1. The CDR3 spans 17 residues. Per the germline V gene, CDR1 is DFQATT and CDR2 is SNEGSKA (reference sequence). The V segment lost 6 bases and the J segment 2 bases; nucleotides outside the gene matches: 18. The CDR3 here is CSAPRGIKPGQQETQYF. CDR3 in DNA: TGCAGTGCCCCCAGGGGGATAAAACCGGGACAGCAAGAGACCCAGTACTTC.

Concerning this clonotype itself: The junction departs from the called germline gene at one end, perhaps through a read error. The chain is built from TRBV6-5 and TRBJ1-1, with 8 bases aligning to TRBD1. Germline CDR1 MNHEY, CDR2 SVGAGI. There are 15 residues in the CDR3. CDR3 in DNA: TGTGCCAGCAGTTACTCGGGCAGGGGGCTCACTGAAGCTTACTTT. Residues: CASSYSGRGLTEAYF.

This clonotype was seen a handful of times. This chain uses TRBV18 with TRBJ2-5; D possibly uses TRBD1 or TRBD2 (6 bases each). Germline lookup yields CDR1 KGHSH and CDR2 LQKENI. V was shortened by 0 bases and J by 1 base, with 9 bases between the two germline ends. CDR3 length equals 15 residues. CDR3 DNA: TGTGCCAGCTCACCACCAGGGGGGCTCCAAGAGACCCAGTACTTC. This encodes CASSPPGGLQETQYF.

This chain joins TRBV23-1 and TRBJ2-4; D unclear. TRBV23-1 is labeled an ORF, and its function is uncertain. The CDR3 sequence is 12 residues long. Trimming removed 0 bases from V and 9 bases from J, with 6 bases in between. The CDR3 reads CASSQSGRIQYF. For the CDR3, the DNA is TGCGCCAGCAGTCAATCCGGGCGCATTCAGTACTTC.

This clonotype was seen more than once but under ten times. The CDR3 coding sequence is TGTGCCAGCGCGCCCGAACGGTATAATTCACCCCTCCACTTT. It specifies CASAPERYNSPLHF. The genes are TRBV7-2 and TRBJ1-6, with no clear D. Trimming removed 8 bases at V and 4 bases at J, with 12 bases between. Germline lookup yields CDR1 SGHTA and CDR2 FQGNSA. The CDR3 is made up of 14 amino acids.

This clonotype has a handful of counts. The chain joins TRBV14 to TRBJ2-7; D is unresolved. Germline V gene lookup returns CDR1 SGHDN and CDR2 FVKESK. Trimming left V 0 bases short and J 4 bases short, with 7 bases between. This CDR3 spans 13 amino acids. As DNA, the CDR3 is TGTGCCAGCAGCCAAGAAGACTGGTACGAGCAGTACGTC. Translation: CASSQEDWYEQYV.

V is TRBV28 and J is TRBJ1-2, with a weak D call TRBD1 (6 bases). V dropped 5 bases and J dropped 8 bases, with 15 bases sitting between them. Germline V CDR1 and CDR2: MDHEN, SYDVKM. The CDR3 loop spans 13 amino acids. CDR3 sequence: CASSEIRDTGYTF. The CDR3 nucleotides are TGTGCCAGCAGTGAAATCCGGGACACAGGCTACACCTTC.

The V call is TRBV27, the J call TRBJ2-7, with D perhaps given as TRBD1 or TRBD2 (6 bases each). This CDR3 comprises 12 residues. The V end was cut by 10 bases, the J end by 2 bases, with 12 bases between. Germline CDR1 is MNHEY and CDR2 is SMNVEV (reference sequence). The CDR3 nucleotides are TGTGCCACCATCGGGGGCGCCTACGAGCAGTACTTC. Translating it yields CATIGGAYEQYF.

This clonotype was found many times. The chain employs TRBV12-3 or TRBV12-4 and TRBJ2-5, with 8 bases fitting TRBD2. This CDR3 has 17 residues. V trimming: 5 bases; J trimming: 2 bases; junction bases outside the gene matches: 13. Here the CDR3 reads CASSHQLADPHQETQYF. DNA of the CDR3: TGTGCCAGCAGTCACCAACTAGCGGATCCTCATCAAGAGACCCAGTACTTC.